This TCR beta chain was captured in a study of CD8 T cells in Susac syndrome. cDNA came from approximately 0.5 to 1 ug RNA primed by random hexamers. Each CDR3 protein gets one entry after TCRdb re-called the immunoSEQ multiplex PCR reads with MiXCR. The sample holds more than 150,000 distinct CDR3 sequences, around 92% seen once. The CDR3 covers 14 residues. V was pared by 0 bases and J by 0 bases, with 4 bases between. Germline-derived CDR1 and CDR2 are MNHEY and SVGEGT. Sequences were obtained from CD4+ T cells from PBMCs. This chain links TRBV6-2 or TRBV6-3 with TRBJ2-3; no clear D gene. The clonotype comes from a human donor in good health. The DNA of the CDR3 is TGTGCCAGCAGTTACTCGGCCAGCACAGATACGCAGTATTTT. It translates to CASSYSASTDTQYF.